This passage covers 18 T cell receptor beta chains from one sample sequenced in a study of shared clonotypes between healthy human individuals. Libraries were prepared by immunoSEQ multiplex PCR; TCRdb keeps only in-frame clonotypes and omits some of them. The data show about 1.5 million clones, 96% seen once. Material: naive CD4+ T cells sorted from blood. Specified subset: CD45RA+ positively selected. The receptors stem from a man aged 30 to 39 in good health.

The rearrangement joins TRBV7-8 to TRBJ2-1, with D perhaps TRBD2 (6 bases). The CDR3 length is 17 residues. Per germline, CDR1 SGHVS and CDR2 FQNEAQ. With 0 bases removed from V and 1 base from J, the gap between germline ends came to 13 bases. The CDR3 spells CASSLAARDSSYNEQFF. The DNA for the CDR3 is TGTGCCAGCAGCTTAGCCGCCCGGGACTCATCCTACAATGAGCAGTTCTTC.

This chain links TRBV21-1 with TRBJ2-5. TRBV21-1 is designated a pseudogene. The CDR3 length is 12 residues. CDR3 region: CASSKVQETQYF. CDR3 coding DNA: TGTGCCAGCAGCAAAGTCCAAGAGACCCAGTACTTC.

The rearrangement uses TRBV12-2 and TRBJ2-7; TRBD2 is the table's D call and was not checked against the DNA. TRBV12-2 corresponds to a pseudogene. The CDR3 is 12 residues long. The CDR3 region has the DNA TGTGCAAGTCGCTTATTAGAAGACGAGCAGTACTTC. It yields the protein CASRLLEDEQYF.

J is TRBJ2-2 and V is TRBV11-3, with a possible D match to TRBD1 (6 bases). The CDR3 runs to 15 residues. Trimming took off 1 base at V and 1 base at J, with 7 bases between the two ends. CDR1 is SGHNT, CDR2 YENEEA, per germline. The CDR3 bases are TGTGCCAGCAGCTTAGGGACAGTGAACACCGGGGAGCTGTTTTTT. This sequence encodes CASSLGTVNTGELFF.

The chain uses TRBV10-2 and TRBJ2-7; tentative D call: TRBD2 (6 bases). CDR1 and CDR2 (germline): WSHSY, SAAADI. Between the trimmed V and J ends, which lost 3 bases and 7 bases, there was a span of 13 bases. The CDR3 consists of 13 residues. The DNA for the CDR3 is TGCGCCAGCAGTGAATGGAGGGACGGGGAGCAGTACTTC. This translates into CASSEWRDGEQYF.

As to this clone: Other DNA sequences in this specimen translate into the identical CDR3. The genes are TRBV6-5 and TRBJ1-5; possibly TRBD1 for D (6 bases). CDR3 length: 14 residues. Per germline, CDR1 MNHEY and CDR2 SVGAGI. V lost 2 bases to trimming and J lost 4 bases, with 9 bases between them. CDR3 sequence reads: CASSYSRGNQPQHF. CDR3 sequence (DNA): TGTGCCAGCAGTTACAGCAGGGGTAATCAGCCCCAGCATTTT.

The chain uses TRBV4-1 and TRBJ1-5; 8 bases are a match to TRBD1. V dropped 1 base and J dropped 9; count of bases not matched to a gene: 11. Germline CDR1 and CDR2: MGHRA and YSYEKL. CDR3 length: 16 residues. The CDR3 DNA reads as TGCGCCAGCAGCCAAGTAGGACAGGGTCGTGGCGCGCCCCAGCATTTT. Protein sequence: CASSQVGQGRGAPQHF.

J is TRBJ2-1 and V is TRBV7-7; tentatively, D is TRBD2 (6 bases). Germline V gene data show CDR1 as SSHAT and CDR2 as FNYEAQ (reference sequence). Trimming stripped 5 bases from V and 5 bases from J, with 13 bases between. The CDR3 is 14 amino acids. The CDR3 nucleotides are TGTGCCAGCAGCCTAGGAGGGATCAACAATGAGCAGTTCTTC. Its translation: CASSLGGINNEQFF. Based on the CDR3 plus reference TRBV7-7 and TRBJ2-1, the full variable domain is GAGVSQSPRYKVTKRGQDVTLRCDPISSHATLYWYQQALGQGPEFLTYFNYEAQPDKSGLPSDRFSAERPEGSISTLTIQRTEQRDSAMYRCASSLGGINNEQFFGPGTRLTVL.

This chain joins TRBV19 and TRBJ1-4; D may be TRBD1 (6 bases). The ends were cut back, 1 base at V and 5 bases at J, with 11 bases in the middle. The CDR3 is made up of 15 amino acids. Germline CDR1 is LNHDA and CDR2 is SQIVND (reference sequence). The CDR3 region is CASSIAGARNEKLFF. The CDR3 DNA follows: TGTGCCAGTAGTATAGCAGGGGCAAGGAATGAAAAACTGTTTTTT. The full variable domain, its missing parts supplied by reference TRBV19 and TRBJ1-4, is DGGITQSPKYLFRKEGQNVTLSCEQNLNHDAMYWYRQDPGQGLRLIYYSQIVNDFQKGDIAEGYSVSREKKESFPLTVTSAQKNPTAFYLCASSIAGARNEKLFFGSGTQLSVL.

The chain is built from TRBV6-5 and TRBJ2-7, with a weak D call TRBD2 (5 bases). The germline V gene encodes CDR1 MNHEY and CDR2 SVGAGI. The CDR3 totals 12 residues. V lost 5 bases, J lost 6 bases, and 11 bases lay in between. The CDR3 is CASSILALEQYF. In DNA, the CDR3 is TGTGCCAGCAGTATCCTAGCTCTCGAGCAGTACTTC.

V is TRBV30 and J is TRBJ1-1, with D unclear. Germline values: CDR1 GTSNPN, CDR2 SVGIG (reference sequence). V was pared by 3 bases and J by 10 bases, with 9 bases between. The CDR3 is 10 residues long. The CDR3 here is CAWRRTSAFF. CDR3 bases: TGTGCCTGGAGACGGACGTCAGCTTTCTTT. Full variable domain (missing parts from reference TRBV30 and TRBJ1-1): SQTIHQWPATLVQPVGSPLSLECTVEGTSNPNLYWYRQAAGRGLQLLFYSVGIGQISSEVPQNLSASRPQDRQFILSSKKLLLSDSGFYLCAWRRTSAFFGQGTRLTVV.

The chain has TRBV13 and TRBJ1-5; D unresolved. V lost 0 bases and J lost 1, with 7 bases in between. The CDR3 runs to 15 residues. Germline lookup yields CDR1 PRHDT and CDR2 FYEKMQ (reference sequence). The DNA for the CDR3 is TGTGCCAGCAGCTTAGGGCCCAACAGCAATCAGCCCCAGCATTTT. Protein sequence: CASSLGPNSNQPQHF.

This rearrangement joins TRBV18 to TRBJ2-7; 10 bases map to TRBD1. Trimming at V came to 2 bases and at J to 2 bases, leaving 9 bases not matched to a gene. Germline V gives CDR1 KGHSH, CDR2 LQKENI. The CDR3 covers 17 residues. The CDR3 spells CASSPDRGRSATYEQYF. The DNA of the CDR3 is TGTGCCAGCTCACCAGACAGGGGGCGCAGCGCAACCTACGAGCAGTACTTC.

This chain links TRBV5-4 with TRBJ2-7; possibly TRBD2 for D (6 bases). The CDR3 is 13 amino acids. Germline CDR1 reads SGHNT; CDR2 reads YYREEE (reference sequence). With 5 bases removed from V and 7 bases from J, the gap between germline ends came to 16 bases. The CDR3 region has the DNA TGTGCCAGCAGGCCGATCTCGGAGGGGGAGCAGTACTTC. Translated, it gives CASRPISEGEQYF.

The V call is TRBV7-8, the J call TRBJ2-3; 7 positions match TRBD2. CDR1 is SGHVS, CDR2 FQNEAQ, per germline. The CDR3 totals 16 residues. V lost 4 bases, J lost 2 bases, and 9 bases stayed unmatched. For the CDR3, the DNA is TGTGCCAGCAGCTCGCGGGAGAGGTTGAACACAGATACGCAGTATTTT. Translating gives CASSSRERLNTDTQYF. Based on the CDR3 plus reference TRBV7-8 and TRBJ2-3, the full variable domain is GAGVSQSPRYKVAKRGQDVALRCDPISGHVSLFWYQQALGQGPEFLTYFQNEAQLDKSGLPSDRFFAERPEGSVSTLKIQRTQQEDSAVYLCASSSRERLNTDTQYFGPGTRLTVL.

V is TRBV10-3 and J is TRBJ2-7; maybe TRBD2 (6 bases). There are 14 residues in the CDR3. V lost 8 bases and J 0 bases, leaving 14 bases between the germline ends. Germline-derived CDR1 and CDR2 are ENHRY and SYGVKD. DNA for the CDR3: TGTGCCATCGGGGCGGGACCCATCTCCTACGAGCAGTACTTC. Protein sequence: CAIGAGPISYEQYF.

The J gene is TRBJ2-1, the V gene TRBV5-1; TRBD2 matches 10 bases. Germline values: CDR1 SGHRS, CDR2 YFSETQ. The CDR3 contains 16 residues. Losses at the gene ends were 1 base for V and 4 bases for J; bases not matched to a gene: 5. For the CDR3, the DNA is TGCGCCAGCAGCTTGTTGGTTAGCGGGAGGTACAATGAGCAGTTCTTC. Its protein product is CASSLLVSGRYNEQFF.

The chain carries TRBV30 and TRBJ1-5, with a possible D match to TRBD1 (6 bases). CDR3 length: 15 amino acids. Trimming pared 1 base from V and 9 bases from J, leaving 19 bases between. Germline CDR1 is GTSNPN and CDR2 is SVGIG (reference sequence). CDR3 nucleotides: TGTGCCTGGAGTGGGGGGGCCTCGGCGGGAGTGCCCCAGCATTTT. Its protein is CAWSGGASAGVPQHF.